This T cell receptor beta chain stems from a study of T cell responses to AZD1222 COVID-19 vaccine. V lost 4 bases and J lost 6; bases outside the gene matches: 7. The germline CDR1 and CDR2 sequences are LGHDT and YNNKEL (reference sequence). The CDR3 is made up of 14 amino acids. Profiled with immunoSEQ multiplex PCR; TCRdb holds only in-frame clones, not every one. The profile covers roughly 80,000 clones, with roughly 90% appearing a single time and approximately 4.8% taken by the ten largest. The TCR originated in an adult in good health. The chain joins TRBV3-1 (or the pseudogene TRBV3-2) to TRBJ1-1; 8 bases align to TRBD1. The specimen comprised peripheral blood, sampled on day 0 of MenACWY control vaccination. Written as DNA, the CDR3 is TGTGCCAGCAGCCTCGGACAGGGCCGGGCTGAAGCTTTCTTT. It specifies CASSLGQGRAEAFF.